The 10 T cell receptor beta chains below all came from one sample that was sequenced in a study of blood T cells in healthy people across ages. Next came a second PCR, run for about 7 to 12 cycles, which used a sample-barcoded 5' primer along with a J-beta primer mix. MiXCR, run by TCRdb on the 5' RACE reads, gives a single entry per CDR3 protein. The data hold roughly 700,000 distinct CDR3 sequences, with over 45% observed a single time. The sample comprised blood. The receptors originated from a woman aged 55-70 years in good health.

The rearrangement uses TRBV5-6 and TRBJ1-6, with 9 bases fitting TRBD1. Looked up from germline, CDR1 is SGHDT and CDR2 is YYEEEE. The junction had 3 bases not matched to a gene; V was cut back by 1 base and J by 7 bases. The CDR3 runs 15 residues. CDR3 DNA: TGTGCCAGCAGCTTGACTGGGACAGGGAATTCACCCCTCCACTTT. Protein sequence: CASSLTGTGNSPLHF.

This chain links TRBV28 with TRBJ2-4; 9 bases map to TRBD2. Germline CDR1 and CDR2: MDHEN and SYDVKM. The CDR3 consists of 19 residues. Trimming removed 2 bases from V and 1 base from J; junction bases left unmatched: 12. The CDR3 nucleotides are TGTGCCAGCAGTTTAGGGGCGGGAGGGCCCCCACCGGCCAAAAACATTCAGTACTTC. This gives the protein CASSLGAGGPPPAKNIQYF.

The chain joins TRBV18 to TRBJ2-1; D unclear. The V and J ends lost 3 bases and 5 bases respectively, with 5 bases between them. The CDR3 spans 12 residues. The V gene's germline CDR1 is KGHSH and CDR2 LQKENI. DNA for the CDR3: TGTGCCAGCTCACCGCGCGACAATGAGCAGTTCTTC. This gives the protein CASSPRDNEQFF.

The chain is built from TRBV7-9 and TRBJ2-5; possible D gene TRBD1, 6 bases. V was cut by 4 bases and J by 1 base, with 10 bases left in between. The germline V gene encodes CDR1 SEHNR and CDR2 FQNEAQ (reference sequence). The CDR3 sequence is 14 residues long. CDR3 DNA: TGTGCCAGCAGCTGGGGGCACGGCCAAGAGACCCAGTACTTC. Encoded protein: CASSWGHGQETQYF.

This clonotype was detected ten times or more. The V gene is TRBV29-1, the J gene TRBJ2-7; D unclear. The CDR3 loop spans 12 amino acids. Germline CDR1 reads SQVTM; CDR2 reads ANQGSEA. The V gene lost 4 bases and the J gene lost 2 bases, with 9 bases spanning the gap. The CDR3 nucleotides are TGCAGCGTTGCGTCAGGAGCCTACGAGCAGTACTTC. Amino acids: CSVASGAYEQYF.

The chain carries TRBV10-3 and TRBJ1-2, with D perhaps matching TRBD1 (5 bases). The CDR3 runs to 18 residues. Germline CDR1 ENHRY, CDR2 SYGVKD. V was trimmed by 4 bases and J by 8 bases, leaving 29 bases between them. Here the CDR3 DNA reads TGTGCCATCAGTGGCTCAGATAGATCAGGGTCTACTATAGGGGGCTACACCTTC. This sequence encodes CAISGSDRSGSTIGGYTF.

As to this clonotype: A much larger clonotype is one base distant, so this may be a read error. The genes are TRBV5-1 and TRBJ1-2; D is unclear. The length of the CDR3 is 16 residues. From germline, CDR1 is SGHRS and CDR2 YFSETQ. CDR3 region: CANSLEPPTTGYGYTF. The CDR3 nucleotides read TGCGCCAACAGCTTGGAGCCGCCGACGACTGGCTATGGCTACACCTTC.

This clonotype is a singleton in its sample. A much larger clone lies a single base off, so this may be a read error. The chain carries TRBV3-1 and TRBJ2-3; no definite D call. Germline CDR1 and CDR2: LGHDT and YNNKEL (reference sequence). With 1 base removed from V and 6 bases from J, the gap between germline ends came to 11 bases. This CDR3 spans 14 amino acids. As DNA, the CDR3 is TGTGCCAGCAGCCAAGGTCCCGCTACGGATACGCAGTATTTT. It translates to CASSQGPATDTQYF.

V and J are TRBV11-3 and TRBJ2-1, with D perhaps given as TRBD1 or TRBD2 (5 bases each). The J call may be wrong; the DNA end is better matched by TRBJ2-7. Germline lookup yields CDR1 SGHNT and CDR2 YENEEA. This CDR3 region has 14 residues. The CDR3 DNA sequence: TGTGCCAGCAGCATCCGGGACGGCTACAATGAGCAGTACTTC. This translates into CASSIRDGYNEQYF.

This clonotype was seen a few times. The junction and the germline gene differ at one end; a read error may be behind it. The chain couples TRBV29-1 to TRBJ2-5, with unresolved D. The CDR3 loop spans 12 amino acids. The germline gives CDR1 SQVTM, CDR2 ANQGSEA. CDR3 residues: CSFDMYQETQYF. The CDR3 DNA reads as TGCAGCTTTGACATGTACCAAGAGACCCAGTACTTC.